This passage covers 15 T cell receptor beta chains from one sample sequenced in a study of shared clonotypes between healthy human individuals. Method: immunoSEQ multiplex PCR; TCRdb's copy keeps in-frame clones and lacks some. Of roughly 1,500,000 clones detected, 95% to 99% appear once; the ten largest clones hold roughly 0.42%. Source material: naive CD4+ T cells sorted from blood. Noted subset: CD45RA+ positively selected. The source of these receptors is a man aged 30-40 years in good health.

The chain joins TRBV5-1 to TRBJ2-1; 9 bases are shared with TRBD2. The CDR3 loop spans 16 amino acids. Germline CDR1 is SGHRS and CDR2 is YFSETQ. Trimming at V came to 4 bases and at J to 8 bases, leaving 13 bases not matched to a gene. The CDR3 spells CASSRGAGGPNDEQFF. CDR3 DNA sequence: TGCGCCAGCAGCCGTGGGGCGGGAGGGCCGAACGATGAGCAGTTCTTC. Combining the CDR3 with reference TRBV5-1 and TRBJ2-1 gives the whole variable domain KAGVTQTPRYLIKTRGQQVTLSCSPISGHRSVSWYQQTPGQGLQFLFEYFSETQRNKGNFPGRFSGRQFSNSRSEMNVSTLELGDSALYLCASSRGAGGPNDEQFFGPGTRLTVL.

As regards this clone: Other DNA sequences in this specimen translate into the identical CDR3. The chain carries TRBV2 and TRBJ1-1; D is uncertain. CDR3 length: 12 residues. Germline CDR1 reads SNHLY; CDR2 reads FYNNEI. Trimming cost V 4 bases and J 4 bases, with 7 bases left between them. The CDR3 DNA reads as TGTGCCAGCAGTGTATCTGGCACTGAAGCTTTCTTT. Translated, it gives CASSVSGTEAFF.

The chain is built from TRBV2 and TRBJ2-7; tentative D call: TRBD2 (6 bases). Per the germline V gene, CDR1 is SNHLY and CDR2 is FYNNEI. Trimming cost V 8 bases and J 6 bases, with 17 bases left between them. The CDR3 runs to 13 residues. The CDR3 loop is CASYGSGVGEQYF. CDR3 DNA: TGTGCCAGCTATGGCTCGGGAGTCGGCGAGCAGTACTTC. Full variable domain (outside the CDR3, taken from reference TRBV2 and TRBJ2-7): EPEVTQTPSHQVTQMGQEVILRCVPISNHLYFYWYRQILGQKVEFLVSFYNNEISEKSEIFDDQFSVERPDGSNFTLKIRSTKLEDSAMYFCASYGSGVGEQYFGPGTRLTVT.

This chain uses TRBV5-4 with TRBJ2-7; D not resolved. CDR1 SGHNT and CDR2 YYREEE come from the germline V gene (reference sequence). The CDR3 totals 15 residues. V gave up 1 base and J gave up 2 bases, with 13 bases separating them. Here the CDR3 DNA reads TGTGCCAGCAGCTTGCGGGCAGCTTCGACCTACGAGCAGTACTTC. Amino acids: CASSLRAASTYEQYF.

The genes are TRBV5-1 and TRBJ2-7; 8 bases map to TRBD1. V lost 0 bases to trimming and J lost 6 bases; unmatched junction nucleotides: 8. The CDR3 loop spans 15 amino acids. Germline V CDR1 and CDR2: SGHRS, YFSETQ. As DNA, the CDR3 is TGCGCCAGCAGCTTGGTCGGGACAGGTTCCGGCGAGCAGTACTTC. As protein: CASSLVGTGSGEQYF.

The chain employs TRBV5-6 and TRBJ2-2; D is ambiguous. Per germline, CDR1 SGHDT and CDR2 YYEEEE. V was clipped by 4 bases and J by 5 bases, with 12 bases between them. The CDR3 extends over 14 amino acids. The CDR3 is CASSRPKGTGELFF. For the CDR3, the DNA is TGTGCCAGCAGCCGGCCGAAAGGGACCGGGGAGCTGTTTTTT.

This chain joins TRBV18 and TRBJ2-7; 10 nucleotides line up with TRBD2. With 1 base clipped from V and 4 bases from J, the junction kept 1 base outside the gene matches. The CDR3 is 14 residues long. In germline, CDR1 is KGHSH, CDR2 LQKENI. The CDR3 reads CASSPQGLAYEQYF. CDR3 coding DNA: TGTGCCAGCTCACCACAGGGACTAGCGTACGAGCAGTACTTC.

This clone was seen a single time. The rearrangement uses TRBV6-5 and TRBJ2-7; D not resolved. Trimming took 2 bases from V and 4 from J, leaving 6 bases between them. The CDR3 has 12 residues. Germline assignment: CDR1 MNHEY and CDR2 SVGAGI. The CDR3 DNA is TGTGCCAGCAGTTACGTTAGATACGAGCAGTACTTC. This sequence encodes CASSYVRYEQYF.

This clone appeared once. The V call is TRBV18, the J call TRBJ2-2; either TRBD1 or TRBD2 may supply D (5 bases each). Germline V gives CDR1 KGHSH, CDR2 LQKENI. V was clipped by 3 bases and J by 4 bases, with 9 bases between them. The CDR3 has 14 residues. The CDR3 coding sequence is TGTGCCAGCTCACCGTGGGGGACCACCGGGGAGCTGTTTTTT. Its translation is CASSPWGTTGELFF.

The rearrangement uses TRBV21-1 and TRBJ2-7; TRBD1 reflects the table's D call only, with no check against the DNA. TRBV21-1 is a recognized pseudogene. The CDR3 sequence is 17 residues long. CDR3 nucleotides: TGTGCCAGCAGCACGGGTAGACAGGGATCGCCTACCTACGAGCAGTACTTC. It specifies CASSTGRQGSPTYEQYF.

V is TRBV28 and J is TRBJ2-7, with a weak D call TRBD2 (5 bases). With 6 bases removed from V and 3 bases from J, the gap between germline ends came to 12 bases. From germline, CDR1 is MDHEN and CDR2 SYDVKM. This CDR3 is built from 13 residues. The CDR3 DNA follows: TGTGCCAGCAGACGTGGACTGATCTACGAGCAGTACTTC. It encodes CASRRGLIYEQYF.

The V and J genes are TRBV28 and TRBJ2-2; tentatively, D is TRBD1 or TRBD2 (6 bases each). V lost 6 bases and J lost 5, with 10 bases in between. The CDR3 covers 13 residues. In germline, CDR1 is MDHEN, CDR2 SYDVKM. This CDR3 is CASRGGSTGELFF. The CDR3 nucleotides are TGTGCCAGCAGAGGGGGGAGTACCGGGGAGCTGTTTTTT.

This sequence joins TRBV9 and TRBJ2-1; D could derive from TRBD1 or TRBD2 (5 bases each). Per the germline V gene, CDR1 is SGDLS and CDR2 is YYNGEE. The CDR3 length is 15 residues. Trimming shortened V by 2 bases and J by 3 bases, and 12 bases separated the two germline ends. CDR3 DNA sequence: TGTGCCAGCAGCGTCGGGACGGATCGCTACAATGAGCAGTTCTTC. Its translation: CASSVGTDRYNEQFF. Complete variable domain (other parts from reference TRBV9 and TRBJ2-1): DSGVTQTPKHLITATGQRVTLRCSPRSGDLSVYWYQQSLDQGLQFLIQYYNGEERAKGNILERFSAQQFPDLHSELNLSSLELGDSALYFCASSVGTDRYNEQFFGPGTRLTVL.

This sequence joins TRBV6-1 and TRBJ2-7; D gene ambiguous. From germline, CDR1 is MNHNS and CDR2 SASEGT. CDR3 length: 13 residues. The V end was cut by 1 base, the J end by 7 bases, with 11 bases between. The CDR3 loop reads CASSEVGMREQYF. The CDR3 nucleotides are TGTGCCAGCAGTGAAGTTGGGATGAGAGAGCAGTACTTC.

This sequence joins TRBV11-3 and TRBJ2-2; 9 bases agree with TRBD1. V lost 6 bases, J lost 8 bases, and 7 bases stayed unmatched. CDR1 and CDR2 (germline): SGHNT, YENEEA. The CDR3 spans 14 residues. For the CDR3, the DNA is TGTGCCAGCAGTCTCCGGGACAGGGAAGGGGAGCTGTTTTTT. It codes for CASSLRDREGELFF.